The 26 T cell receptor beta chains below all came from one sample that was sequenced in a study of shared clonotypes between healthy human individuals. Profiled with immunoSEQ multiplex PCR; TCRdb holds only in-frame clones, not every one. Among 780,000 or so clones listed, 72% were seen once. The sample comprised memory CD4+ T cells sorted from blood. This sample's subset: CD45RA-negative fraction. These TCRs come from a woman in her twenties or thirties in good health.

The CDR3 bases are TGCGCCAGCAGTCAATCCGGACAGCCAAACACTGAAGCTTTCTTT. It codes for CASSQSGQPNTEAFF. The chain combines TRBV23-1 with TRBJ1-1; tentative D call: TRBD1 (6 bases). TRBV23-1 is an ORF, with its function uncertain. Trimming stripped 0 bases from V and 2 bases from J, with 10 bases between. The CDR3 length is 15 residues.

V usage is TRBV2 and J usage is TRBJ1-2, with D possibly being TRBD1 (5 bases). V lost 4 bases to trimming and J lost 4 bases, with 13 bases between them. CDR3 length: 14 residues. CDR1 SNHLY and CDR2 FYNNEI come from the germline V gene. The CDR3 protein is CASSAESRGYGYTF. The CDR3 DNA reads TGTGCCAGCAGTGCCGAATCTAGGGGCTATGGCTACACCTTC.

The V and J genes are TRBV2 and TRBJ2-3; 7 nucleotides line up with TRBD2. V dropped 8 bases and J dropped 4; count of bases not matched to a gene: 6. This CDR3 spans 13 amino acids. Per the germline V gene, CDR1 is SNHLY and CDR2 is FYNNEI. This CDR3 reads CASGMGGSDTQYF. Here the CDR3 DNA reads TGTGCCAGCGGAATGGGGGGGTCAGATACGCAGTATTTT.

The chain joins TRBV9 to TRBJ2-5; 11 bases map to TRBD2. V lost 3 bases and J lost 4; bases outside the gene matches: 8. CDR1 and CDR2 from the germline V gene are SGDLS and YYNGEE. CDR3 length equals 16 residues. CDR3 sequence reads: CASSATSGSYVETQYF. The CDR3 DNA reads as TGTGCCAGCAGCGCCACTAGCGGGAGCTATGTAGAGACCCAGTACTTC.

This clone showed up just once. The V gene is TRBV18, the J gene TRBJ1-3; D is ambiguous. CDR1 and CDR2 (germline): KGHSH, LQKENI. V lost 2 bases and J lost 0, with 8 bases in between. The CDR3 is 15 residues long. DNA of the CDR3: TGTGCCAGCTCACCAAGACTAAACTCTGGAAACACCATATATTTT. Its translation is CASSPRLNSGNTIYF. Complete variable domain (other parts from reference TRBV18 and TRBJ1-3): NAGVMQNPRHLVRRRGQEARLRCSPMKGHSHVYWYRQLPEEGLKFMVYLQKENIIDESGMPKERFSAEFPKEGPSILRIQQVVRGDSAAYFCASSPRLNSGNTIYFGEGSWLTVV.

This clone was counted many times. This chain joins TRBV6-5 and TRBJ2-7, with D maybe TRBD1 (6 bases). Germline loops: CDR1 MNHEY, CDR2 SVGAGI. The CDR3 is made up of 14 amino acids. V lost 5 bases and J 2 bases, leaving 13 bases between the germline ends. CDR3 loop: CASSPNRAPYEQYF. DNA of the CDR3: TGTGCCAGCAGTCCAAACAGGGCTCCCTACGAGCAGTACTTC.

This clone was recorded a few times. The rearrangement uses TRBV5-4 and TRBJ1-3; D is undetermined. The germline V gene encodes CDR1 SGHNT and CDR2 YYREEE (reference sequence). The V gene lost 0 bases and the J gene lost 8 bases, with 6 bases spanning the gap. The CDR3 contains 12 residues. CDR3 sequence: CASSLGKDTIYF. CDR3 in DNA: TGTGCCAGCAGCTTGGGAAAGGACACCATATATTTT.

This chain links TRBV5-1 with TRBJ2-5; 13 nucleotides line up with TRBD2. The CDR3 spans 17 residues. Germline V gene lookup returns CDR1 SGHRS and CDR2 YFSETQ. Trimming cost V 4 bases and J 5 bases; bases outside gene matches: 11. CDR3 loop: CASSDILAGGPGETQYF. In DNA, the CDR3 is TGCGCCAGCAGCGATATACTAGCGGGAGGGCCGGGGGAGACCCAGTACTTC.

The CDR3 reads CASSLADSGILKNEQFF. The CDR3, as DNA: TGTGCCAGCAGCTTGGCCGATAGCGGGATCCTGAAAAATGAGCAGTTCTTC. The rearrangement links TRBV5-4 to TRBJ2-1; TRBD2 matches at 8 bases. The V gene end was trimmed by 0 bases and the J gene end by 7 bases; junction bases not matched to a gene: 12. Germline CDR1 SGHNT, CDR2 YYREEE (reference sequence). The CDR3 loop spans 17 amino acids.

This clone was observed once. V is TRBV19 and J is TRBJ2-2; D ambiguous. This CDR3 has 14 amino acids. Germline-derived CDR1 and CDR2 are LNHDA and SQIVND (reference sequence). The V gene lost 4 bases and the J gene lost 1 base, with 7 bases spanning the gap. The CDR3 bases are TGTGCCAGTAGTAATCTACGGAACACCGGGGAGCTGTTTTTT. The encoded protein is CASSNLRNTGELFF. Based on the CDR3 plus reference TRBV19 and TRBJ2-2, the full variable domain is DGGITQSPKYLFRKEGQNVTLSCEQNLNHDAMYWYRQDPGQGLRLIYYSQIVNDFQKGDIAEGYSVSREKKESFPLTVTSAQKNPTAFYLCASSNLRNTGELFFGEGSRLTVL.

The CDR3 region is CASSPQRGNREQYF. In DNA form, the CDR3 reads TGTGCCAGCTCCCCCCAGCGGGGAAATCGCGAGCAGTACTTC. This chain uses TRBV18 with TRBJ2-7; 7 bases match TRBD2. J gave up 6 bases and V 6 bases, and 11 bases lay outside the gene matches. The CDR3 length is 14 residues. Germline values: CDR1 KGHSH, CDR2 LQKENI.

The chain employs TRBV10-3 and TRBJ2-7; 8 positions match TRBD1. Losses at the gene ends were 7 bases for V and 2 bases for J; bases not matched to a gene: 7. Germline CDR1 ENHRY, CDR2 SYGVKD. This CDR3 is built from 14 residues. The DNA of the CDR3 is TGTGCCATCACCTTCGGACAGGGCACCTACGAGCAGTACTTC. Residues: CAITFGQGTYEQYF.

The rearrangement joins TRBV2 to TRBJ2-1, with unresolved D. The V and J ends lost 7 bases and 2 bases respectively, with 12 bases between them. CDR3 length equals 14 residues. Germline CDR1 SNHLY, CDR2 FYNNEI. DNA for the CDR3: TGTGCCAGCAAAGGAGACTTTACCTACAATGAGCAGTTCTTC. Translated, it gives CASKGDFTYNEQFF.

V gene TRBV19 combines with J gene TRBJ1-5; possible D gene TRBD1, 5 bases. V was cut by 3 bases and J by 12 bases, with 24 bases left in between. This CDR3 contains 16 residues. Germline V lookup: CDR1 LNHDA, CDR2 SQIVND (reference sequence). The CDR3 DNA follows: TGTGCCAGTAGTATTAGAAGGAGGACCTCGGGGGAGCACCAGCATTTT. This encodes CASSIRRRTSGEHQHF.

This clone has at least ten counts. The chain uses TRBV2 and TRBJ2-3, with TRBD2 matching over 9 bases. The CDR3 is made up of 16 amino acids. Germline V gene sequence: CDR1 SNHLY, CDR2 FYNNEI. J was trimmed by 4 bases and V by 6 bases; bases with no gene match: 11. The CDR3, as DNA: TGTGCCAGCAGCGACCTTAGCGGGAGTAGGGCAGATACGCAGTATTTT. It encodes CASSDLSGSRADTQYF.

This chain connects TRBV11-1 to TRBJ2-7, with 10 bases identical to TRBD2. The CDR3 is 14 amino acids. Germline assignment: CDR1 SGHAT and CDR2 FQDESV (reference sequence). The V gene end was trimmed by 5 bases and the J gene end by 6 bases; junction bases not matched to a gene: 7. CDR3 DNA: TGTGCCAGCAGCCCTAAGCTAGCGGGAGTCGAGCAGTACTTC. It encodes CASSPKLAGVEQYF.

A few counts support this clone. This chain's CDR3 is CASGKTNPNTGELFF. Written as DNA, the CDR3 is TGTGCCAGCGGCAAGACTAACCCGAACACCGGGGAGCTGTTTTTT. The genes are TRBV6-6 and TRBJ2-2, with TRBD2 as a possible D gene (5 bases). The CDR3 extends over 15 amino acids. V dropped 8 bases and J dropped 0 bases, with 13 bases sitting between them. From germline, CDR1 is MNHNY and CDR2 SVGAGI (reference sequence).

The chain uses TRBV28 and TRBJ1-2; 8 nucleotides align to TRBD1. CDR1 MDHEN and CDR2 SYDVKM come from the germline V gene. V lost 5 bases, J lost 5 bases, and 10 bases stayed unmatched. CDR3 size: 15 residues. The DNA of the CDR3 is TGTGCCAGCAGTCACTCCGGGACAGGCGGATATGGCTACACCTTC. This sequence encodes CASSHSGTGGYGYTF.

This clone was counted a few times. This chain joins TRBV25-1 and TRBJ2-1; D not certain. Germline CDR1 MGHDK, CDR2 SYGVNS. This CDR3 is 12 amino acids long. Trimming removed 2 bases from V and 5 bases from J, with 4 bases in between. The CDR3 protein is CASSEGHNEQFF. CDR3 sequence (DNA): TGTGCCAGCAGTGAAGGCCACAATGAGCAGTTCTTC.

The chain employs TRBV18 and TRBJ2-7; TRBD1 matches 9 bases. With 2 bases clipped from V and 5 bases from J, the junction kept 19 bases outside the gene matches. Germline V gene lookup returns CDR1 KGHSH and CDR2 LQKENI. The CDR3 totals 19 residues. CDR3 sequence: CASSPLAGTGFPIANEQYF. The CDR3 nucleotides read TGTGCCAGCTCACCATTGGCCGGGACAGGGTTCCCGATAGCTAACGAGCAGTACTTC.

The chain has TRBV30 and TRBJ2-7; D is perhaps TRBD1 (5 bases). Trimming took off 3 bases at V and 0 bases at J, with 9 bases between the two ends. The CDR3 is 13 residues long. CDR1 is GTSNPN, CDR2 SVGIG, per germline (reference sequence). The CDR3 sequence: CAWSTGISYEQYF. As DNA, the CDR3 is TGTGCCTGGAGCACAGGAATCTCCTACGAGCAGTACTTC.

The chain links TRBV5-1 to TRBJ2-5; maybe TRBD1 (5 bases). Germline values: CDR1 SGHRS, CDR2 YFSETQ. V was cut by 3 bases and J by 13 bases, with 13 bases left in between. There are 11 residues in the CDR3. CDR3 sequence (DNA): TGCGCCAGCAGCTGGGGCCCTCTCCGGTACTTC. Protein product: CASSWGPLRYF.

The chain carries TRBV9 and TRBJ2-7; 7 nucleotides match TRBD2. The CDR3 has 16 residues. V was clipped by 3 bases and J by 3 bases; unmatched bases: 12. Germline values: CDR1 SGDLS, CDR2 YYNGEE. This chain's CDR3 is CASSAWPGGYVYEQYF. The DNA of the CDR3 is TGTGCCAGCAGCGCCTGGCCCGGGGGGTATGTCTACGAGCAGTACTTC.

This chain links TRBV28 with TRBJ1-2; weak D call: TRBD1 (5 bases). The CDR3 sequence is 13 residues long. The germline V gene has CDR1 MDHEN and CDR2 SYDVKM. V dropped 4 bases and J dropped 6 bases, with 12 bases sitting between them. CDR3 loop: CASSWRGSDGYTF. CDR3 DNA sequence: TGTGCCAGCAGTTGGAGGGGTTCAGATGGCTACACCTTC.

The rearrangement links TRBV7-9 to TRBJ2-7; D may be TRBD1 (5 bases). The V gene's germline CDR1 is SEHNR and CDR2 FQNEAQ (reference sequence). With 4 bases removed from V and 6 bases from J, the gap between germline ends came to 13 bases. The CDR3 length is 13 residues. The CDR3 loop reads CASSYQGPTEQYF. The DNA of the CDR3 is TGTGCCAGCAGCTATCAGGGTCCTACCGAGCAGTACTTC. The full variable domain, its missing parts supplied by reference TRBV7-9 and TRBJ2-7, is DTGVSQNPRHKITKRGQNVTFRCDPISEHNRLYWYRQTLGQGPEFLTYFQNEAQLEKSRLLSDRFSAERPKGSFSTLEIQRTEQGDSAMYLCASSYQGPTEQYFGPGTRLTVT.

The sample holds a few counts of this clone. J is TRBJ1-2 and V is TRBV7-9; TRBD1 might be the D (6 bases). CDR1 is SEHNR, CDR2 FQNEAQ, per germline (reference sequence). The CDR3 has 15 amino acids. Trimming left V 5 bases short and J 4 bases short, with 17 bases between. The CDR3 sequence: CASSPGAGVSYGYTF. CDR3 DNA: TGTGCCAGCAGCCCAGGGGCAGGCGTCAGCTATGGCTACACCTTC.